The 16 T cell receptor beta chains below come from one sample, sequenced in a study of blood T cell repertoires in COVID-19. Assay used: immunoSEQ multiplex PCR; TCRdb lists only in-frame clones, some missing. The table lists about 46,000 clones, around 86% of them singletons. The sequenced material came from peripheral blood. These receptor sequences come from a human donor in a cohort sampled during active COVID-19.

The chain couples TRBV5-1 to TRBJ1-2, with 7 bases that match TRBD1. Unmatched junction bases numbered 7, after V lost 4 bases and J lost 7 bases. The germline V gene has CDR1 SGHRS and CDR2 YFSETQ. The CDR3 covers 13 residues. This CDR3 is CASSTEGASGYTF. Written as DNA, the CDR3 is TGCGCCAGCAGCACAGAGGGGGCGAGTGGCTACACCTTC.

The gene calls are TRBV6-5 and TRBJ1-2, with TRBD1 matching 7 bases. V gave up 2 bases and J gave up 5 bases; unmatched junction bases: 5. Per germline, CDR1 MNHEY and CDR2 SVGAGI. CDR3 length: 14 residues. CDR3 in amino acids: CASSYTGTDYGYTF. CDR3 sequence (DNA): TGTGCCAGCAGTTACACCGGGACAGATTATGGCTACACCTTC.

The chain employs TRBV4-2 and TRBJ2-7, with D possibly matching TRBD1 (5 bases). V was pared by 3 bases and J by 3 bases, with 9 bases between. This CDR3 has 13 amino acids. The germline CDR1 and CDR2 sequences are LGHNA and YNFKEQ. Here the CDR3 reads CASSQNQGYEQYF. DNA for the CDR3: TGTGCCAGCAGCCAGAATCAGGGCTACGAGCAGTACTTC.

The gene calls are TRBV27 and TRBJ2-7, with 8 bases that match TRBD1. The junction had 5 bases not matched to a gene; V was cut back by 5 bases and J by 2 bases. Germline CDR1 MNHEY, CDR2 SMNVEV (reference sequence). The length of the CDR3 is 14 residues. CDR3 sequence reads: CASSRTGLPYEQYF. The CDR3 DNA is TGTGCCAGCAGTAGGACAGGGCTCCCCTACGAGCAGTACTTC.

This chain connects TRBV23-1 to TRBJ2-7; 11 bases match TRBD2. TRBV23-1 is placed among ORFs of uncertain function. The junction had 13 bases not matched to a gene; V was cut back by 2 bases and J by 4 bases. The CDR3 consists of 18 residues. CDR3: CASSQDRTQTSGVYEQYF. CDR3 nucleotide sequence: TGCGCCAGCAGTCAAGACCGTACCCAGACTAGCGGGGTTTACGAGCAGTACTTC.

The chain carries TRBV6-2 or TRBV6-3 and TRBJ2-7, with D possibly being TRBD2 (5 bases). Germline V gene lookup returns CDR1 MNHEY and CDR2 SVGEGT. The CDR3 is made up of 11 amino acids. The germline V and J ends were trimmed by 5 bases and 3 bases, with 5 bases remaining between them. CDR3 protein: CASSRDYEQYF. The CDR3 coding sequence is TGTGCCAGCAGTCGGGACTACGAGCAGTACTTC.

The chain joins TRBV4-1 to TRBJ1-2; weak D call: TRBD1 (5 bases). The length of the CDR3 is 19 residues. V lost 0 bases and J lost 6, with 26 bases in between. Germline V gene data show CDR1 as MGHRA and CDR2 as YSYEKL. The CDR3 protein is CASSQDDWQGNSQSNGYTF. CDR3 nucleotides: TGCGCCAGCAGCCAAGATGATTGGCAGGGAAACTCGCAATCAAATGGCTACACCTTC.

The rearrangement uses TRBV12-3 or TRBV12-4 and TRBJ1-2; TRBD1 might be the D (6 bases). V was trimmed by 3 bases and J by 8 bases, leaving 13 bases between them. The CDR3 contains 13 residues. CDR3 sequence reads: CASSFRVQGGYTF. Here the CDR3 DNA reads TGTGCCAGCAGTTTCCGGGTCCAGGGGGGCTACACCTTC.

This clone has only a few counts. This chain connects TRBV19 to TRBJ2-7, with D hard to call. The ends were cut back, 3 bases at V and 2 bases at J, with 11 bases in the middle. CDR1 and CDR2 (germline): LNHDA, SQIVND (reference sequence). CDR3 length equals 14 residues. The CDR3 loop reads CASSIDSLAYEQYF. CDR3 DNA: TGTGCCAGTAGTATCGATTCGCTAGCCTACGAGCAGTACTTC. Using reference TRBV19 and TRBJ2-7 for the parts outside the CDR3, the full variable domain is DGGITQSPKYLFRKEGQNVTLSCEQNLNHDAMYWYRQDPGQGLRLIYYSQIVNDFQKGDIAEGYSVSREKKESFPLTVTSAQKNPTAFYLCASSIDSLAYEQYFGPGTRLTVT.

J is TRBJ2-2 and V is TRBV18; 9 nucleotides match TRBD1. The germline V gene encodes CDR1 KGHSH and CDR2 LQKENI. V lost 2 bases, J lost 1 base, and 2 bases stayed unmatched. This CDR3 is built from 16 residues. The CDR3 bases are TGTGCCAGCTCACCATTGGGACAGGGGAACACCGGGGAGCTGTTTTTT. It translates to CASSPLGQGNTGELFF.

The rearrangement joins TRBV6-6 to TRBJ1-5; D might be TRBD1 (5 bases). Trimming pared 6 bases from V and 6 bases from J, leaving 9 bases between. CDR3 length: 12 residues. In germline, CDR1 is MNHNY, CDR2 SVGAGI (reference sequence). The CDR3 sequence: CASRGRGQPQHF. The CDR3, as DNA: TGTGCCAGCAGGGGAAGGGGTCAGCCCCAGCATTTT.

This chain links TRBV12-3 or TRBV12-4 with TRBJ2-1, with 7 bases lining up with TRBD2. V gave up 2 bases and J gave up 8 bases; unmatched junction bases: 3. The CDR3 consists of 13 residues. The CDR3, as DNA: TGTGCCAGCAGTTTACCGGCGGGGGATGAGCAGTTCTTC. Translation gives CASSLPAGDEQFF.

This clone has more than one count but fewer than ten. The chain recombines TRBV4-1 with TRBJ1-1, with D perhaps TRBD1 (5 bases). The germline CDR1 and CDR2 sequences are MGHRA and YSYEKL. V lost 0 bases and J lost 3, with 11 bases in between. CDR3 size: 15 residues. The CDR3 loop reads CASSQEAGRDTEAFF. For the CDR3, the DNA is TGCGCCAGCAGCCAAGAAGCAGGGAGGGACACTGAAGCTTTCTTT.

As to this clone: The sample holds other DNA sequences that translate to the same CDR3. Here the CDR3 DNA reads TGTGCCTGGAGTGTACTCGGGGGGACGCAGTATTTT. Residues: CAWSVLGGTQYF. The gene calls are TRBV30 and TRBJ2-3; the match to TRBD2 covers 7 bases. The CDR3 totals 12 residues. Per the germline V gene, CDR1 is GTSNPN and CDR2 is SVGIG (reference sequence). J gave up 9 bases and V 0 bases, and 3 bases lay outside the gene matches.

The rearrangement uses TRBV2 and TRBJ2-7; 11 positions agree with TRBD1. The ends lost 9 bases at V and 5 bases at J; junction bases unmatched: 9. CDR1 is SNHLY and CDR2 is FYNNEI in the germline V gene. The CDR3 sequence is 14 residues long. CDR3 coding DNA: TGTGCCAGTCCTACCGGGGACAGGGGGGACGAGCAGTACTTC. This translates into CASPTGDRGDEQYF. The whole variable domain, filled in from reference TRBV2 and TRBJ2-7, reads EPEVTQTPSHQVTQMGQEVILRCVPISNHLYFYWYRQILGQKVEFLVSFYNNEISEKSEIFDDQFSVERPDGSNFTLKIRSTKLEDSAMYFCASPTGDRGDEQYFGPGTRLTVT.

This clone was recorded only once. The sample has other DNA sequences that encode this CDR3 too. The chain links TRBV7-2 to TRBJ2-7, with D perhaps matching TRBD2 (6 bases). Trimming took 5 bases from V and 4 from J, leaving 9 bases between them. Germline loops: CDR1 SGHTA, CDR2 FQGNSA. This CDR3 comprises 12 residues. CDR3 loop: CASSPGTYEQYF. CDR3 sequence (DNA): TGTGCCAGCAGCCCAGGGACTTACGAGCAGTACTTC. The full variable domain, its missing parts supplied by reference TRBV7-2 and TRBJ2-7, is GAGVSQSPSNKVTEKGKDVELRCDPISGHTALYWYRQSLGQGLEFLIYFQGNSAPDKSGLPSDRFSAERTGGSVSTLTIQRTQQEDSAVYLCASSPGTYEQYFGPGTRLTVT.